This T cell receptor (beta chain) was observed in a study of beta chain features in type 1 diabetes. General study results and limits: Moderate yet significant TCRB CDR3 shortening was seen in Type 1 diabetes patients in all four CD4+ subsets.

Expressed TCRB transcripts were sequenced, since all the RNA that had been isolated was reverse transcribed. Sequencing used immunoSEQ multiplex PCR; TCRdb keeps in-frame clones, though not all of them. The table shows 600,000 to 700,000 clones, with roughly 13% occurring only once. As concerns this clone: Antigen unknown.

The germline CDR1 and CDR2 sequences are SGHTA and FQGNSA. Germline trimming cut 6 bases from V and 10 bases from J; bases unmatched to any gene: 9. The CDR3 length is 13 residues. This sequence joins TRBV7-2 and TRBJ1-2; 9 nucleotides line up with TRBD1. Sequenced material: naive CD4+ T cells from blood. This clonotype was obtained from a man between 18 and 35 years old with type 1 diabetes. CDR3 residues: CASSPRDRVPYTF. CDR3 sequence (DNA): TGTGCCAGCAGTCCTCGGGACAGGGTTCCCTACACCTTC.